The 21 T cell receptor beta chains given below trace back to one sample, sequenced in a study of a mutant IDH1 vaccine in newly diagnosed glioma. Time point reported: week 5, during vaccination. In every dose of vaccine, 300 ug of mutant IDH1 20-mer peptide was given alongside topical imiquimod. These receptors' antigens are unknown. Clones were sequenced by immunoSEQ multiplex PCR, and TCRdb holds only the in-frame ones, with some missing. The table records 50,000 to 65,000 clones, around 81% of them present only once. The specimen comprised PBMCs, sampled from a glioma patient whose treatment included an IDH1 peptide vaccine. Receptors were obtained from a man in his thirties or forties with glioma.

This rearrangement joins TRBV9 to TRBJ2-5; no definite D call. Germline loops: CDR1 SGDLS, CDR2 YYNGEE. There are 15 residues in the CDR3. Deletions cut 4 bases from V and 4 bases from J, with 17 bases between. Here the CDR3 reads CASSPGGIRRETQYF. The CDR3 nucleotides are TGTGCCAGCAGCCCCGGCGGTATTCGGCGAGAGACCCAGTACTTC.

The chain is built from TRBV18 and TRBJ2-2; TRBD1 is a possible D gene (6 bases). Germline V gene sequence: CDR1 KGHSH, CDR2 LQKENI. CDR3 length equals 13 residues. Trimming stripped 7 bases from V and 4 bases from J, with 10 bases between. CDR3 amino acids: CASFTGSTGELFF. CDR3 bases: TGTGCCAGCTTCACAGGGTCCACCGGGGAGCTGTTTTTT. The entire variable domain, with the rest obtained from reference TRBV18 and TRBJ2-2, is as follows: NAGVMQNPRHLVRRRGQEARLRCSPMKGHSHVYWYRQLPEEGLKFMVYLQKENIIDESGMPKERFSAEFPKEGPSILRIQQVVRGDSAAYFCASFTGSTGELFFGEGSRLTVL.

This sequence joins TRBV4-1 and TRBJ1-1, with no clear D. Trimming left V 1 base short and J 6 bases short, with 9 bases between. Germline V gives CDR1 MGHRA, CDR2 YSYEKL. This CDR3 has 13 residues. CDR3 amino acids: CASSQVLQAEAFF. The CDR3 bases are TGCGCCAGCAGCCAAGTTCTCCAAGCTGAAGCTTTCTTT.

The chain employs TRBV18 and TRBJ1-3, with 9 bases that match TRBD1. Germline lookup yields CDR1 KGHSH and CDR2 LQKENI. V shed 4 bases and J 2 bases; nucleotides not matched to a gene: 3. The CDR3 runs 15 residues. CDR3 amino acids: CASSRTGGPGNTIYF. The CDR3 bases are TGTGCCAGCTCACGAACAGGGGGCCCTGGAAACACCATATATTTT.

The V gene is TRBV2, the J gene TRBJ1-5; D is uncertain. From germline, CDR1 is SNHLY and CDR2 FYNNEI. The V end lost 1 base, the J end lost 9 bases, and 10 bases lay between the germline ends. This CDR3 has 13 amino acids. The CDR3 reads CASSEGPVGPQHF. The CDR3 nucleotides are TGTGCCAGCAGTGAAGGTCCCGTCGGGCCCCAGCATTTT.

The chain joins TRBV5-1 to TRBJ2-5; 12 nucleotides line up with TRBD2. The CDR3 consists of 15 residues. Looked up from germline, CDR1 is SGHRS and CDR2 is YFSETQ. V shed 5 bases, J shed 1 base, and the junction held 3 bases outside the gene matches. CDR3 in DNA: TGCGCCAGCAGGGCACTAGCGGGGGGCCAAGAGACCCAGTACTTC. As protein: CASRALAGGQETQYF.

Here the CDR3 reads CASSGWDSPNEQFF. The CDR3 DNA sequence: TGTGCCAGCTCAGGGTGGGACAGCCCGAATGAGCAGTTCTTC. This sequence joins TRBV18 and TRBJ2-1, with 7 bases aligning to TRBD1. CDR1 and CDR2 (germline): KGHSH, LQKENI. After removal of 5 bases from V and 7 bases from J, the junction contained 8 bases not matched to a gene. The CDR3 spans 14 residues.

The V and J genes are TRBV19 and TRBJ1-1; TRBD1 is a possible D gene (6 bases). V was cut by 7 bases and J by 1 base, with 13 bases left in between. Germline V gene data show CDR1 as LNHDA and CDR2 as SQIVND (reference sequence). CDR3 length: 14 residues. CDR3 residues: CASKGGAGNTEAFF. CDR3 nucleotide sequence: TGTGCCAGTAAAGGGGGGGCAGGGAACACTGAAGCTTTCTTT.

The chain employs TRBV9 and TRBJ2-7; D gene ambiguous. The germline V gene encodes CDR1 SGDLS and CDR2 YYNGEE. This CDR3 contains 14 residues. Between the trimmed V and J ends, which lost 7 bases and 2 bases, there was a span of 16 bases. The CDR3, as DNA: TGTGCCAGCCCAGCCCCCCCCGTACCCTACGAGCAGTACTTC. As protein: CASPAPPVPYEQYF.

The CDR3 region has the DNA TGTGCCAGCAGCTTACTAGGACAGGGCCCAAGAAACACCATATATTTT. This encodes CASSLLGQGPRNTIYF. The chain uses TRBV7-2 and TRBJ1-3; 8 nucleotides line up with TRBD1. This CDR3 is built from 16 residues. Germline CDR1 SGHTA, CDR2 FQGNSA. Trimming cost V 2 bases and J 5 bases; bases outside gene matches: 8.

This clone was seen just once. The chain employs TRBV28 and TRBJ2-2; maybe TRBD1 (5 bases). The CDR3 is made up of 15 amino acids. V dropped 3 bases and J dropped 0 bases, with 8 bases sitting between them. Germline CDR1 reads MDHEN; CDR2 reads SYDVKM. This CDR3 is CASSFDRPNTGELFF. The CDR3 DNA sequence: TGTGCCAGCAGTTTCGACAGACCGAACACCGGGGAGCTGTTTTTT.

The J gene is TRBJ2-5, the V gene TRBV5-1; no reliable D call. The CDR3 is made up of 14 amino acids. Trimming stripped 0 bases from V and 2 bases from J, with 8 bases between. Germline loops: CDR1 SGHRS, CDR2 YFSETQ. CDR3 sequence reads: CASSLAIYQETQYF. CDR3 sequence (DNA): TGCGCCAGCAGCTTGGCTATCTATCAAGAGACCCAGTACTTC.

The V and J genes are TRBV5-1 and TRBJ2-4; 7 positions match TRBD1. The CDR3 consists of 16 residues. Germline CDR1 SGHRS, CDR2 YFSETQ. Trimming removed 2 bases from V and 4 bases from J; junction bases left unmatched: 9. CDR3 bases: TGCGCCAGCAGCTTACCAACCGGGACAGAAAAAAACATTCAGTACTTC. Its protein is CASSLPTGTEKNIQYF.

The CDR3 DNA sequence: TGCGCCAGCAGTGAGACAGGGATCACCGGGGAGCTGTTTTTT. It encodes CASSETGITGELFF. V gene TRBV10-2 combines with J gene TRBJ2-2; D possibly corresponds to TRBD1 (6 bases). Deletions cut 2 bases from V and 4 bases from J, with 8 bases between. The CDR3 is made up of 14 amino acids. The germline V gene has CDR1 WSHSY and CDR2 SAAADI.

This rearrangement joins TRBV13 to TRBJ1-6, with a weak D call TRBD1 (6 bases). CDR3 length: 15 residues. In germline, CDR1 is PRHDT, CDR2 FYEKMQ (reference sequence). The germline V and J ends were trimmed by 4 bases and 11 bases, with 18 bases remaining between them. DNA of the CDR3: TGTGCCAGCAGCTCCTCAACAGGGATCGTTACACCCCTCCACTTT. Translation: CASSSSTGIVTPLHF.

This rearrangement joins TRBV6-1 to TRBJ2-1; D not certain. The V and J ends lost 3 bases and 13 bases respectively, with 13 bases between them. CDR1 and CDR2 from the germline V gene are MNHNS and SASEGT. The CDR3 is 12 residues long. CDR3 amino acids: CASSDGSSLQFF. The CDR3 DNA is TGTGCCAGCAGTGACGGCTCCTCCCTACAGTTCTTC.

This sequence joins TRBV4-1 and TRBJ2-7; TRBD1 might be the D (6 bases). This CDR3 region has 12 residues. Trimming shortened V by 2 bases and J by 7 bases, and 9 bases separated the two germline ends. The germline V gene has CDR1 MGHRA and CDR2 YSYEKL. CDR3 DNA: TGCGCCAGCAGCCAAATCCAGGGGGAGCAGTACTTC. Translating it yields CASSQIQGEQYF.

This clone was found once. The chain uses TRBV28 and TRBJ2-5; possible D gene TRBD1, 7 bases. CDR3 size: 20 residues. Germline loops: CDR1 MDHEN, CDR2 SYDVKM. The V gene lost 5 bases and the J gene lost 2 bases, with 30 bases spanning the gap. In DNA form, the CDR3 reads TGTGCCAGCAGTGGGGGGTTGACAGGGAAGAAGCGGTTGGAGCAAGAGACCCAGTACTTC. Its translation is CASSGGLTGKKRLEQETQYF.

CDR3 bases: TGTGCCAGTAGGACCAGGGCTAACACTGAAGCTTTCTTT. Translating it yields CASRTRANTEAFF. V and J are TRBV19 and TRBJ1-1; weak D call: TRBD1 (5 bases). V lost 6 bases to trimming and J lost 2 bases, with 10 bases between them. CDR1 and CDR2 (germline): LNHDA, SQIVND (reference sequence). This CDR3 contains 13 residues.

The chain joins TRBV2 to TRBJ2-1; D unclear. Deletions cut 3 bases from V and 12 bases from J, with 9 bases between. The CDR3 is 11 residues long. Germline loops: CDR1 SNHLY, CDR2 FYNNEI. The CDR3 nucleotides read TGTGCCAGCAGTGATTATTATCTGCAGTTCTTC. As protein: CASSDYYLQFF.

The chain has TRBV5-1 and TRBJ1-2; 7 bases agree with TRBD1. V lost 4 bases to trimming and J lost 8 bases; unmatched junction nucleotides: 11. The CDR3 sequence is 14 residues long. Germline CDR1 reads SGHRS; CDR2 reads YFSETQ. The CDR3 spells CASSLEKGATGYTF. The CDR3 DNA follows: TGCGCCAGCAGCCTCGAGAAGGGGGCGACGGGCTACACCTTC.